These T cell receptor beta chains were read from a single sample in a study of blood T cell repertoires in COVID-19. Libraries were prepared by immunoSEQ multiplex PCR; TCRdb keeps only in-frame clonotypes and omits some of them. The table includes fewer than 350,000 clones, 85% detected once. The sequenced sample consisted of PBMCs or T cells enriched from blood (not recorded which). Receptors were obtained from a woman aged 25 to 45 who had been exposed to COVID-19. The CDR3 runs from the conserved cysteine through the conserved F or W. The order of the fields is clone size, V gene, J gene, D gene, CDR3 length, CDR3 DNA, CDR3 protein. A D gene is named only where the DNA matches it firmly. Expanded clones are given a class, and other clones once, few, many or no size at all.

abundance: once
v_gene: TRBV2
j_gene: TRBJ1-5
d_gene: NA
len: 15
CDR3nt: TGTGCCAGCAGTGTGGCGGAGGAAGGCAATCAGCCCCAGCATTTT
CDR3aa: CASSVAEEGNQPQHF

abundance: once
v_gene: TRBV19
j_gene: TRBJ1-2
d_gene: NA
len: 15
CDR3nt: TGTGCCAGTAGTATCCTTTACTCACAGGGTTATGGCTACACCTTC
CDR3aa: CASSILYSQGYGYTF

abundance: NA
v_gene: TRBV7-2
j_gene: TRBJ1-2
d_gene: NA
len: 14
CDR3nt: TGTACCAGCAGCTCTGCAGGTTTAAACTATGGCTACACCTTC
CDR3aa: CTSSSAGLNYGYTF

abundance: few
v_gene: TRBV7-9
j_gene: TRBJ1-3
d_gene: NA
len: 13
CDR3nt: TGTGCCAGCAGCTTAGGAGGGGGAAACACCATATATTTT
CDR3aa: CASSLGGGNTIYF

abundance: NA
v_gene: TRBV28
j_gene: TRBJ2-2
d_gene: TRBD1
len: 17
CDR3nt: TGTGCCAGCAGTTTCCCCCGGGACAGGTATAGGAACGGGGAGCTGTTTTTT
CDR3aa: CASSFPRDRYRNGELFF

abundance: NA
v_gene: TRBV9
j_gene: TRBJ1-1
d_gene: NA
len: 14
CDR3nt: TGTGCCAGCAGCGTATTAGGACAGAACACTGAAGCTTTCTTT
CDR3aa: CASSVLGQNTEAFF

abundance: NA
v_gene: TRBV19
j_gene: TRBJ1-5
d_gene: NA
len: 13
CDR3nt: TGTGCCAGTAGTATTGGGGCCCTAGGGCCCCAGCATTTT
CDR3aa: CASSIGALGPQHF

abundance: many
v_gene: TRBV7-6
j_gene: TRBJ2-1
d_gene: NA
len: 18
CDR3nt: TGTGCCAGCAGCTTAAGGGGGAACAGACTAAGGTCCTACAATGAGCAGTTCTTC
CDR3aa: CASSLRGNRLRSYNEQFF

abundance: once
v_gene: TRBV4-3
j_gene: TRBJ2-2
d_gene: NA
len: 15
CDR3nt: TGCGCCAGCAGCCAAGATCGGCAGGATCGCGGGGAGCTGTTTTTT
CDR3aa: CASSQDRQDRGELFF

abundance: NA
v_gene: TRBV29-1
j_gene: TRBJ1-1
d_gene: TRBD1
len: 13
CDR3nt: TGCAGCGGAGGACAGGGTTCGGACACTGAAGCTTTCTTT
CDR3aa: CSGGQGSDTEAFF

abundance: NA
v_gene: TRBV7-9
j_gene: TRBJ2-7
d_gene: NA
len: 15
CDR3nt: TGTGCCAGCAGCTTAGCGTCTGGCAGCTCCTACGAGCAGTACTTC
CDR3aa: CASSLASGSSYEQYF

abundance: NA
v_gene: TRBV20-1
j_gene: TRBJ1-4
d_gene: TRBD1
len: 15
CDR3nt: TGCAGTGCTAGTCGCTCCGGGACAGGGTCCGGAAAACTGTTTTTT
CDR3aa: CSASRSGTGSGKLFF

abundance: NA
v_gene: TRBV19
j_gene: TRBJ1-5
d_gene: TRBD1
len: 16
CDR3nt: TGTGCCAGTAATAACCCAGACAGGGTCATTAATCAGCCCCAGCATTTT
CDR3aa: CASNNPDRVINQPQHF

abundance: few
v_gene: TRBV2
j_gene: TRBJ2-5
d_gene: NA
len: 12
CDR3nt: TGTGCCAGCACCCCGACTAGGGAGACCCAGTACTTC
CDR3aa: CASTPTRETQYF

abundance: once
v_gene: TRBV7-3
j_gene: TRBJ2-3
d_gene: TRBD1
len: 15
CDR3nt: TGTGCCAGCAGGCGGGACAGGGAGGATAGAGATACGCAGTATTTT
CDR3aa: CASRRDREDRDTQYF

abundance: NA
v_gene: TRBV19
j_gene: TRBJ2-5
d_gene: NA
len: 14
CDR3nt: TGTGCCAGTAGTATACCGGGTTCTCAAGAGACCCAGTACTTC
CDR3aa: CASSIPGSQETQYF

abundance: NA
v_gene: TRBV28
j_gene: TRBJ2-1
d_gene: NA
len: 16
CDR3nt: TGTGCCAGCACCGTCCCGGGACTCCGAAGTAGTAATGAGCAGTTCTTC
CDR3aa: CASTVPGLRSSNEQFF

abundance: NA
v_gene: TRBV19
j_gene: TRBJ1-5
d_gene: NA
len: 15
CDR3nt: TGTGCCAGTAGTATATCGGGGAATAGCAATCAGCCCCAGCATTTT
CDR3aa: CASSISGNSNQPQHF

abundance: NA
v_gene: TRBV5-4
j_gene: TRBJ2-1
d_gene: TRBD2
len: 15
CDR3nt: TGTGCCAGCAGCTTGGATACTAGCGGGAGTGGGGAGCAGTTCTTC
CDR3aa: CASSLDTSGSGEQFF

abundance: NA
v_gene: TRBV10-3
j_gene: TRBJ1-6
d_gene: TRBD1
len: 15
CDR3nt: TGTGCCATCAGTGGGACAGGTCTTTATAATTCACCCCTCCACTTT
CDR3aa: CAISGTGLYNSPLHF

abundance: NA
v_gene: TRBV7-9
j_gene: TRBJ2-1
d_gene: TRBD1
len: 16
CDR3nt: TGTGCCAGCAGCTTGAGGGAACCGACAGGGAACAATGAGCAGTTCTTC
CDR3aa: CASSLREPTGNNEQFF

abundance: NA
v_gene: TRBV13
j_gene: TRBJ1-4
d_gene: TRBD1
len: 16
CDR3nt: TGTGCCAGCAGCGCCCGGAGGACAGGAACGGGTGAAAAACTGTTTTTT
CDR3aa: CASSARRTGTGEKLFF

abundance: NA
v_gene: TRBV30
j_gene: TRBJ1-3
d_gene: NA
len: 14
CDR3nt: TGTGCCTGGAGTACAGGTAGCTCTGGAAACACCATATATTTT
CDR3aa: CAWSTGSSGNTIYF

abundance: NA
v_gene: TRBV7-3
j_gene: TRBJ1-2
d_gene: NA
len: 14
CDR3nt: TGTGCCAGCAGCCCAGCAGGGAAGATGGGTGGCTACACCTTC
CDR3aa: CASSPAGKMGGYTF

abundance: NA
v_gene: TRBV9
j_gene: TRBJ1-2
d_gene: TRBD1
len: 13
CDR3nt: TGTGCCAGCAGCCAGAAACAGGGGAATGGCTACACCTTC
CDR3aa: CASSQKQGNGYTF

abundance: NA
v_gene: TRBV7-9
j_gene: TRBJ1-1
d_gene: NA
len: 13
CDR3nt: TGTGCCAGCAGCCTCCCCGGGGTCACTGAAGCTTTCTTT
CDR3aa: CASSLPGVTEAFF

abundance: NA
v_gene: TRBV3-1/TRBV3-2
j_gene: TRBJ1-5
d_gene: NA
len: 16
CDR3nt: TGTGCCAGCAGCCTGGGAGGGGGTAGGAGCAATCAGCCCCAGCATTTT
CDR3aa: CASSLGGGRSNQPQHF

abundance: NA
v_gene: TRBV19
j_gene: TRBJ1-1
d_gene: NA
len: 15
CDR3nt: TGTGCCAGTAGTGCACAGGAAACCGCGAACACTGAAGCTTTCTTT
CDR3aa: CASSAQETANTEAFF

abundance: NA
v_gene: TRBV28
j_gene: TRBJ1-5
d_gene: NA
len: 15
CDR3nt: TGTGCCAGCACCTTTACGGGATCTAGCAATCAGCCCCAGCATTTT
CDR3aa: CASTFTGSSNQPQHF

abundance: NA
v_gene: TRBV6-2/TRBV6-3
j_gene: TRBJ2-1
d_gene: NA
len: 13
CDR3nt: TGTGCCAGCAGTCTCCGGGGTTACAATGAGCAGTTCTTC
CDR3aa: CASSLRGYNEQFF

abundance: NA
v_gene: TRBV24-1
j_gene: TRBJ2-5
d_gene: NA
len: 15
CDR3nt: TGTGCCACCAGTGATTTGAGAGGAAACCAAGAGACCCAGTACTTC
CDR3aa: CATSDLRGNQETQYF

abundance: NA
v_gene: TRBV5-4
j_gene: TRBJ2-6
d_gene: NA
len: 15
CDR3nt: TGTGCCAGCAGCTTGGGGGCATCTGGGGCCAACGTCCTGACTTTC
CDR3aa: CASSLGASGANVLTF

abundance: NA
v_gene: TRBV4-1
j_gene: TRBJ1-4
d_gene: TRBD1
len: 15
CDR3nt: TGCGCCAGCAGCCAAACCGGGACAGCTAATGAAAAACTGTTTTTT
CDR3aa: CASSQTGTANEKLFF

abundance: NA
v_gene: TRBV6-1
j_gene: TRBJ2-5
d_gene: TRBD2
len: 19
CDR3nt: TGTGCCAGCAGTGAAAAGCCCCGATTACTAGCGGGGGGTCAAGAGACCCAGTACTTC
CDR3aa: CASSEKPRLLAGGQETQYF

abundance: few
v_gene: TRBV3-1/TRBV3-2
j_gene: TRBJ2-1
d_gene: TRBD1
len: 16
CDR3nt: TGTGCCAGCAGCCAAGACGGGACAGAAAGCTACAATGAGCAGTTCTTC
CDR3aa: CASSQDGTESYNEQFF

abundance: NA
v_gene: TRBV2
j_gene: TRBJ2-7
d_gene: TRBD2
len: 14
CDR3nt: TGTGCCAGCAGTGAAGAGGGTAGCGGGGGCCTCAAGTACTTC
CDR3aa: CASSEEGSGGLKYF

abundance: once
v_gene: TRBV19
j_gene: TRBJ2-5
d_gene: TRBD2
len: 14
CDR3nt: TGTGCCAGTAGTATATCGGGGGGATGGGAGACCCAGTACTTC
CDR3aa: CASSISGGWETQYF

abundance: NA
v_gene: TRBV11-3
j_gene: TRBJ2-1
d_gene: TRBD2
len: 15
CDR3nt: TGTGCCAGCAGCTCGATAGCGGGTGCCTACAATGAGCAGTTCTTC
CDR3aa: CASSSIAGAYNEQFF

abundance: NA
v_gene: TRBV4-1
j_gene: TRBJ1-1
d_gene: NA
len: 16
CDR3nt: TGCGCCAGCAGCCAAGAACCAGGTATGGTGAACACTGAAGCTTTCTTT
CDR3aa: CASSQEPGMVNTEAFF

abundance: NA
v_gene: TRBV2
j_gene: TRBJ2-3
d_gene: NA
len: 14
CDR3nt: TGTGCCAGCACGGGCGGACTTAACACAGATACGCAGTATTTT
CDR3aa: CASTGGLNTDTQYF

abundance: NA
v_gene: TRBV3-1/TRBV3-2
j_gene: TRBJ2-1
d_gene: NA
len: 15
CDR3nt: TGTGCCAGCAGCCAAGGGCTCTGGGCGGGGAATGAGCAGTTCTTC
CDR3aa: CASSQGLWAGNEQFF

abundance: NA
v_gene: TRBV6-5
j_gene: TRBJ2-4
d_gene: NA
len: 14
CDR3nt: TGTGCCAGCAGGGAGGAAGGATTTGTGAACATTCAGTACTTC
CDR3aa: CASREEGFVNIQYF

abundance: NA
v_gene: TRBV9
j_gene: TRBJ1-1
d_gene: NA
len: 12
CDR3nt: TGTGCCAGCGCCGGGGGGGGCACTGAAGCTTTCTTT
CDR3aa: CASAGGGTEAFF

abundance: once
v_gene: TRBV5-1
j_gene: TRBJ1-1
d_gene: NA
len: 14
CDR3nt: TGCGCCAGCAGCTACACCGGACAGAACACTGAAGCTTTCTTT
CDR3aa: CASSYTGQNTEAFF

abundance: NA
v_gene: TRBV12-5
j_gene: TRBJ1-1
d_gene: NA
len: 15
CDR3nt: TGTGCTAGTGGTTTGGTAGGTGGAGGGAACCGTGAAGCTTTCTTT
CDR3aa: CASGLVGGGNREAFF

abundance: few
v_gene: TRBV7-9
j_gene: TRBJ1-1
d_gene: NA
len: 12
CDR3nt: TGTGCCAGCAGCTCGTCCGGGGAGGGAGCTTTCTTT
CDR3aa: CASSSSGEGAFF

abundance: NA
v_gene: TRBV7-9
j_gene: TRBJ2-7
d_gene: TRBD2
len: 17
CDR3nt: TGTGCCAGCAGCTTAATGGCAGGGAATACGGGAGGTGTCGAGCAGTACTTC
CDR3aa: CASSLMAGNTGGVEQYF

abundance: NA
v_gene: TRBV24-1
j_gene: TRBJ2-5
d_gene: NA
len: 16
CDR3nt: TGTGCCACCAGTGACCTACAGGGTAATGGCGCAGAGACCCAGTACTTC
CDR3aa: CATSDLQGNGAETQYF

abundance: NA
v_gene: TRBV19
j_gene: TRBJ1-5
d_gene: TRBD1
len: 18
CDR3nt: TGTGCCAGTAGCCGTATTAAGTTCTTGGGACAGGGACATCAGCCCCAGCATTTT
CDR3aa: CASSRIKFLGQGHQPQHF

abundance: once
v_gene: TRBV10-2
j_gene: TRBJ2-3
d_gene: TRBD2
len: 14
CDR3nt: TGCGCCAGCAGTGGCGGGGGATCCGCAGATACGCAGTATTTT
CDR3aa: CASSGGGSADTQYF

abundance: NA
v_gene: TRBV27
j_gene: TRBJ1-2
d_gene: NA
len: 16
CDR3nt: TGTGCCAGCAGTTTATCGTTCGGCGGAGTGGTCGATGGCTACACCTTC
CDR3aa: CASSLSFGGVVDGYTF

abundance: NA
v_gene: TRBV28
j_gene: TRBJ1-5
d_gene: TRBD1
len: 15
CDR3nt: TGTGCCAGCAGTCGCCGGGACAGGGTTAGTCAGCCCCAGCATTTT
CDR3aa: CASSRRDRVSQPQHF